The present T cell receptor (beta chain) was sequenced within a study of T cells in Graves' hyperthyroidism and ophthalmopathy. Study-wide background: Peripheral blood was drawn at first diagnosis, prior to all treatment.

The CDR3 runs 14 residues. Trimming cost V 4 bases and J 6 bases, with 14 bases left between them. Germline V CDR1 and CDR2: SGHTA, FQGNSA. This clonotype was detected ten times or more. RNA transcripts yielded amplified TCR beta CDR3 regions. The HTBI primer set drove a first-round RT-PCR of the TCR CDR3. TCRdb re-called the multiplex PCR reads through MiXCR, storing one row per CDR3 protein. This sample has more than 350,000 distinct CDR3 sequences, with 14% found just once. This chain joins TRBV7-2 and TRBJ2-3; weak D call: TRBD2 (6 bases). The TCR comes from a woman younger than 45 with Graves' ophthalmopathy. Specimen: blood. This chain's CDR3 is CASSSGPGVDTQYF. The CDR3 region has the DNA TGTGCCAGCAGCTCAGGCCCGGGGGTGGATACGCAGTATTTT.